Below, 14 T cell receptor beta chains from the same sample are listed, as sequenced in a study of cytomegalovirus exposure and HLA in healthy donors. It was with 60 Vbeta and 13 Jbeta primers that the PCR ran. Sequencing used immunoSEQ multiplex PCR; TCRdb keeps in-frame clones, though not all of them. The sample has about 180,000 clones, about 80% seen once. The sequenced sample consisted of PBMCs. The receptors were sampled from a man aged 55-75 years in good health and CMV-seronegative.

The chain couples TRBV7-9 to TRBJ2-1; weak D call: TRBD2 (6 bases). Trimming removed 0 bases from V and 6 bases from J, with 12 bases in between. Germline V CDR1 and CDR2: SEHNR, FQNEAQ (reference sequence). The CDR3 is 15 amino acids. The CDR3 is CASSLAAGGTNEQFF. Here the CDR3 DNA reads TGTGCCAGCAGCTTAGCTGCCGGCGGGACCAATGAGCAGTTCTTC.

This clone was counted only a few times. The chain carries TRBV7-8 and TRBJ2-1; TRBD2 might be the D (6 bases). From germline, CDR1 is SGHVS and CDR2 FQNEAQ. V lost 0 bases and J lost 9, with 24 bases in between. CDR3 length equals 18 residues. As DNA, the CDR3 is TGTGCCAGCAGCTTAGCCTGGACTACAGGAATGGGGTGGGGTGAGCAGTTCTTC. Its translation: CASSLAWTTGMGWGEQFF.

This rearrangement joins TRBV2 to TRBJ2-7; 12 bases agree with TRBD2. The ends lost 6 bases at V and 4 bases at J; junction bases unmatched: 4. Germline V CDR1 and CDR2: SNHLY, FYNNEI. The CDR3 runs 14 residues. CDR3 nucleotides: TGTGCCAGCAGACCTAGCGGGGGGGTATACGAGCAGTACTTC. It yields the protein CASRPSGGVYEQYF.

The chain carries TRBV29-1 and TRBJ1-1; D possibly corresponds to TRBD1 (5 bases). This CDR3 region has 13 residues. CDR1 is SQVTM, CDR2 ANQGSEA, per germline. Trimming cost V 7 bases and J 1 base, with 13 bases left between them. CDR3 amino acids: CSAPMQGNTEAFF. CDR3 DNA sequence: TGCAGCGCTCCGATGCAGGGGAACACTGAAGCTTTCTTT.

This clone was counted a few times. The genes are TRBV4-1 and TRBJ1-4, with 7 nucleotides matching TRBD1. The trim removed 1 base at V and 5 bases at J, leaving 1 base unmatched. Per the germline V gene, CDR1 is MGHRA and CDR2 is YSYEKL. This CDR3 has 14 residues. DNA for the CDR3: TGCGCCAGCAGCCAAGGGGACAGAAATGAAAAACTGTTTTTT. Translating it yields CASSQGDRNEKLFF.

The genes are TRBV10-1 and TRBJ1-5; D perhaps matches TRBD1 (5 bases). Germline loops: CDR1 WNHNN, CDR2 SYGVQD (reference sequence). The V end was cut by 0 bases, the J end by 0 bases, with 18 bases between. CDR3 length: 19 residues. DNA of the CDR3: TGCGCCAGCAGTGAGTCTGCCCCTCGACAGATAAATAGCAATCAGCCCCAGCATTTT. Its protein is CASSESAPRQINSNQPQHF.

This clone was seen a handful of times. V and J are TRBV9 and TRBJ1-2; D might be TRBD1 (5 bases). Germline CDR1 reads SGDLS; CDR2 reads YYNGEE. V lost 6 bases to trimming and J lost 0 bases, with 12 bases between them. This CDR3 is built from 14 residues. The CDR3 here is CASTDSETNYGYTF. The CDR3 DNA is TGTGCCAGCACCGACAGTGAGACTAACTATGGCTACACCTTC.

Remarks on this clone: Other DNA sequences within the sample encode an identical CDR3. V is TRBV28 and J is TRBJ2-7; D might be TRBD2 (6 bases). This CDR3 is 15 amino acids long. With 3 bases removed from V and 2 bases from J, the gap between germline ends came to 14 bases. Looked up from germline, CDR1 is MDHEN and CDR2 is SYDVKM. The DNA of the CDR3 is TGTGCCAGCAGTTTTGGAGGGGTTGGCCCCTACGAGCAGTACTTC. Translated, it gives CASSFGGVGPYEQYF.

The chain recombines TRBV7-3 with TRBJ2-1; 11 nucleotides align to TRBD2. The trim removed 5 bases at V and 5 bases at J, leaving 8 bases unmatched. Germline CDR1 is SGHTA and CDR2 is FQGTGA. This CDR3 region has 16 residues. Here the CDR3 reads CASSTIAGGPHNEQFF. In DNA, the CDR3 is TGTGCCAGCAGCACAATAGCGGGAGGGCCTCACAATGAGCAGTTCTTC.

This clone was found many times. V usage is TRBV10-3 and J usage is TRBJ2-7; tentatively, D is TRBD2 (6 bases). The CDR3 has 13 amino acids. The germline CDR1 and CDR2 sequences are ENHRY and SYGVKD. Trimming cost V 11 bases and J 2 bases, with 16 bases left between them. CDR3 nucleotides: TGTGCCGTCGGGCTTGGGGGGACCTACGAGCAGTACTTC. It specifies CAVGLGGTYEQYF.

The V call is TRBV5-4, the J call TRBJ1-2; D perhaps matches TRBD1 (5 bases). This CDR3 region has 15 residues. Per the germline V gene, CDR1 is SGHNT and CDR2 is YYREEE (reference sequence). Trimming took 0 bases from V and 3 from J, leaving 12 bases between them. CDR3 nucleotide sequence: TGTGCCAGCAGCTTGGTCAATATAGGGGACTATGGCTACACCTTC. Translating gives CASSLVNIGDYGYTF.

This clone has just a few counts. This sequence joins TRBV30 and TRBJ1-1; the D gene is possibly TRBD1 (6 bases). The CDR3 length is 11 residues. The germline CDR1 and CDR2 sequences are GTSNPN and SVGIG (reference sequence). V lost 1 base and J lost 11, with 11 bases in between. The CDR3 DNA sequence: TGTGCCTGGAGTGCTACAGGGTCGGCTTTCTTT. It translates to CAWSATGSAFF.

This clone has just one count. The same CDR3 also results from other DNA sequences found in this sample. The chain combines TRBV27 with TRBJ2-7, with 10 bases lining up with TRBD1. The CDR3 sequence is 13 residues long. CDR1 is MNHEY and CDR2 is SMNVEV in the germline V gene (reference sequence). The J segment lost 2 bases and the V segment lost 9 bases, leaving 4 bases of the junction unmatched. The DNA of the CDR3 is TGTGCCAGTTCCGGGACAGGGGCCTACGAGCAGTACTTC. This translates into CASSGTGAYEQYF.

The CDR3 sequence: CASSDSARVNTEAFF. In nucleotides, the CDR3 is TGTGCCAGTAGTGACTCGGCCCGGGTGAACACTGAAGCTTTCTTT. The V gene is TRBV19, the J gene TRBJ1-1; D call uncertain. V was clipped by 5 bases and J by 0 bases, with 13 bases between them. The germline CDR1 and CDR2 sequences are LNHDA and SQIVND (reference sequence). The CDR3 runs 15 residues.